This T cell receptor beta chain stems from a study of blood T cell repertoires in COVID-19. Participants were aged roughly 18 to 90 years from roughly 25 US areas. Participants in the exposed group had met a COVID-19 case in the 2 weeks before joining the study. Trimming shortened V by 5 bases and J by 5 bases, and 15 bases separated the two germline ends. The CDR3 is 14 amino acids. From germline, CDR1 is SGHAT and CDR2 FQNNGV. Clones were read by immunoSEQ multiplex PCR, and TCRdb kept only the in-frame ones, dropping some. The top ten hold around 3.1% of the sample, which has around 270,000 clones, around 90% seen once.

Material for sequencing was PBMCs or T cells enriched from blood (not recorded which). The sequence derives from a woman aged 40 to 55 who had been exposed to COVID-19. The V and J genes are TRBV11-2 and TRBJ1-2, with TRBD1 as a possible D gene (6 bases). CDR3: CASSQRGGGYGYTF. The CDR3 DNA reads TGTGCCAGCAGCCAAAGAGGGGGGGGTTATGGCTACACCTTC.